This entry lists 20 T cell receptor beta chains sequenced from one sample in a study of OX40 agonist ivuxolimab in advanced cancers. The table came from immunoSEQ multiplex PCR; TCRdb's copy has only in-frame clones and leaves some out. Among just under 80,000 clones listed, just under 85% were seen once. This sample comprised CD4+ or CD8+ T cells sorted from blood, obtained in a trial of the OX40 agonist ivuxolimab. The receptors were sampled from an adult with an advanced solid tumor such as melanoma, head and neck, liver or kidney cancer.

V gene TRBV6-1 combines with J gene TRBJ1-2; D may be TRBD1 (5 bases). The CDR3 length is 15 residues. Germline loops: CDR1 MNHNS, CDR2 SASEGT. V was trimmed by 1 base and J by 7 bases, leaving 16 bases between them. CDR3 region: CASSEGAGRGRGYTF. CDR3 DNA sequence: TGTGCCAGCAGTGAAGGTGCAGGGAGGGGACGTGGCTACACCTTC.

This chain links TRBV7-8 with TRBJ1-5; the D gene is possibly TRBD1 (5 bases). Trimming took off 2 bases at V and 5 bases at J, with 22 bases between the two ends. The germline V gene has CDR1 SGHVS and CDR2 FQNEAQ. The CDR3 is 18 residues long. As DNA, the CDR3 is TGTGCCAGCAGCTTACGTGGGTCGGGACCAACGTTGGATCAGCCCCAGCATTTT. Amino acid sequence: CASSLRGSGPTLDQPQHF. Full variable domain (missing parts from reference TRBV7-8 and TRBJ1-5): GAGVSQSPRYKVAKRGQDVALRCDPISGHVSLFWYQQALGQGPEFLTYFQNEAQLDKSGLPSDRFFAERPEGSVSTLKIQRTQQEDSAVYLCASSLRGSGPTLDQPQHFGDGTRLSIL.

The chain is built from TRBV10-3 and TRBJ1-6, with 8 bases that match TRBD1. The CDR3 extends over 15 amino acids. Germline CDR1 and CDR2: ENHRY and SYGVKD. The ends lost 2 bases at V and 5 bases at J; junction bases unmatched: 2. In DNA, the CDR3 is TGTGCCATCAGTGAGGGGACAGGACATAATTCACCCCTCCACTTT. Amino acids: CAISEGTGHNSPLHF.

This chain uses TRBV18 with TRBJ1-1; no firm D call. Between the trimmed V and J ends, which lost 4 bases and 0 bases, there was a span of 12 bases. This CDR3 contains 15 residues. Germline V CDR1 and CDR2: KGHSH, LQKENI. The DNA of the CDR3 is TGTGCCAGCTCACGGACGAAACCGATGAACACTGAAGCTTTCTTT. It translates to CASSRTKPMNTEAFF.

A single count supports this clone. The gene calls are TRBV7-9 and TRBJ1-4, with 7 bases identical to TRBD1. The length of the CDR3 is 15 residues. Germline CDR1 is SEHNR and CDR2 is FQNEAQ (reference sequence). The junction had 4 bases not matched to a gene; V was cut back by 1 base and J by 5 bases. Here the CDR3 reads CASSLEGQWNEKLFF. CDR3 bases: TGTGCCAGCAGCTTAGAGGGACAGTGGAATGAAAAACTGTTTTTT.

This clone was detected many times. The CDR3: CASSEGTSDTGELFF. Here the CDR3 DNA reads TGTGCCAGCAGTGAAGGGACTAGCGACACCGGGGAGCTGTTTTTT. This chain uses TRBV2 with TRBJ2-2; TRBD2 matches 9 bases. Trimming cost V 1 base and J 3 bases; bases outside gene matches: 0. Germline lookup yields CDR1 SNHLY and CDR2 FYNNEI. CDR3 size: 15 residues.

This clone was detected a few times. The rearrangement uses TRBV19 and TRBJ1-1; D remains ambiguous. The V end lost 3 bases, the J end lost 8 bases, and 13 bases lay between the germline ends. CDR1 and CDR2 from the germline V gene are LNHDA and SQIVND (reference sequence). The CDR3 is 13 residues long. The CDR3 DNA sequence: TGTGCCAGTAGTATGGGCAGCGACCAAGAAGCTTTCTTT. Translated, it gives CASSMGSDQEAFF.

The chain is built from TRBV13 and TRBJ2-7; a possible D gene is TRBD1 (5 bases). V shed 6 bases and J shed 3 bases, with 15 bases lying between them. The CDR3 loop spans 14 amino acids. CDR1 and CDR2 from the germline V gene are PRHDT and FYEKMQ (reference sequence). CDR3 nucleotide sequence: TGTGCCAGCAGTTTACGCAGGGAAAGCTACGAGCAGTACTTC. This codes for CASSLRRESYEQYF. Variable domain in full (rest from reference TRBV13 and TRBJ2-7): AAGVIQSPRHLIKEKRETATLKCYPIPRHDTVYWYQQGPGQDPQFLISFYEKMQSDKGSIPDRFSAQQFSDYHSELNMSSLELGDSALYFCASSLRRESYEQYFGPGTRLTVT.

V gene TRBV7-9 combines with J gene TRBJ2-7; TRBD2 matches at 8 bases. V dropped 2 bases and J dropped 4; count of bases not matched to a gene: 10. The CDR3 totals 16 residues. The germline gives CDR1 SEHNR, CDR2 FQNEAQ (reference sequence). CDR3 sequence reads: CASSLWSSGSRYEQYF. CDR3 nucleotide sequence: TGTGCCAGCAGCTTATGGTCCAGCGGGAGTAGATACGAGCAGTACTTC.

The CDR3 DNA reads as TGTGCCAGCAGTTCGGGGAGGGTTCCTATTGAAAAACTGTTTTTT. Amino acid sequence: CASSSGRVPIEKLFF. The gene calls are TRBV28 and TRBJ1-4; D is unresolved. The CDR3 has 15 amino acids. Trimming removed 4 bases at V and 7 bases at J, with 16 bases between. CDR1 and CDR2 (germline): MDHEN, SYDVKM. The whole variable domain, filled in from reference TRBV28 and TRBJ1-4, reads DVKVTQSSRYLVKRTGEKVFLECVQDMDHENMFWYRQDPGLGLRLIYFSYDVKMKEKGDIPEGYSVSREKKERFSLILESASTNQTSMYLCASSSGRVPIEKLFFGSGTQLSVL.

The chain joins TRBV28 to TRBJ2-6, with D unresolved. Trimming cost V 5 bases and J 0 bases, with 5 bases left between them. CDR3 size: 14 residues. The germline gives CDR1 MDHEN, CDR2 SYDVKM. In DNA form, the CDR3 reads TGTGCCAGCAGTGGTCGCTCTGGGGCCAACGTCCTGACTTTC. Its protein is CASSGRSGANVLTF.

The V call is TRBV10-1, the J call TRBJ2-3; D possibly uses TRBD1 or TRBD2 (5 bases each). V was shortened by 3 bases and J by 7 bases, with 17 bases between the two germline ends. CDR3 length equals 15 residues. Germline V CDR1 and CDR2: WNHNN, SYGVQD (reference sequence). CDR3 sequence (DNA): TGCGCCAGCAGTGACACCGGGACGGCGGTAAATACGCAGTATTTT. This gives the protein CASSDTGTAVNTQYF.

The rearrangement joins TRBV18 to TRBJ2-1; D not certain. Trimming removed 5 bases at V and 0 bases at J, with 11 bases between. CDR3 length equals 15 residues. Germline CDR1 reads KGHSH; CDR2 reads LQKENI. CDR3 sequence (DNA): TGTGCCAGCTCAGCCTCTCAACGCTCCTACAATGAGCAGTTCTTC. Translated, it gives CASSASQRSYNEQFF.

The CDR3 DNA follows: TGCGCCAGCAGCCAAGGCCCCCCAAGGAGTAGAAACACCATATATTTT. Translating gives CASSQGPPRSRNTIYF. The genes are TRBV4-1 and TRBJ1-3, with D hard to call. The germline V gene encodes CDR1 MGHRA and CDR2 YSYEKL. The ends were cut back, 1 base at V and 5 bases at J, with 15 bases in the middle. This CDR3 is 16 amino acids long.

The rearrangement links TRBV7-6 to TRBJ1-4; D is possibly TRBD1 (5 bases). Germline loops: CDR1 SGHVS, CDR2 FNYEAQ. Trimming removed 4 bases at V and 0 bases at J, with 6 bases between. The CDR3 is made up of 14 amino acids. The CDR3 spells CASSSRATNEKLFF. Written as DNA, the CDR3 is TGTGCCAGCAGCTCCAGGGCAACTAATGAAAAACTGTTTTTT.

The chain employs TRBV11-2 and TRBJ2-7; tentatively, D is TRBD1 (5 bases). CDR1 is SGHAT and CDR2 is FQNNGV in the germline V gene. The CDR3 sequence is 15 residues long. Trimming cost V 4 bases and J 6 bases, with 19 bases left between them. CDR3 protein: CASSSQGLAIVEQYF. CDR3 bases: TGTGCCAGCAGCTCCCAGGGCCTCGCTATTGTCGAGCAGTACTTC.

This rearrangement joins TRBV7-9 to TRBJ2-7; D possibly uses TRBD1 or TRBD2 (5 bases each). Trimming took off 3 bases at V and 5 bases at J, with 11 bases between the two ends. The CDR3 is 13 amino acids. CDR1 is SEHNR, CDR2 FQNEAQ, per germline (reference sequence). In nucleotides, the CDR3 is TGTGCCAGCAGCTTGGGGACGGCGGACGAGCAGTACTTC. The encoded protein is CASSLGTADEQYF.

This clone has only one observation. V and J are TRBV2 and TRBJ2-7; 12 nucleotides align to TRBD2. Germline V CDR1 and CDR2: SNHLY, FYNNEI. The length of the CDR3 is 18 residues. V was pared by 6 bases and J by 5 bases, with 17 bases of the junction left unmatched. CDR3 nucleotide sequence: TGTGCCAGCAGACAGCCGGAGAGGCTAGCGGGAGGGGAGAACGAGCAGTACTTC. Residues: CASRQPERLAGGENEQYF. The full variable domain, with the rest looked up from reference TRBV2 and TRBJ2-7, is EPEVTQTPSHQVTQMGQEVILRCVPISNHLYFYWYRQILGQKVEFLVSFYNNEISEKSEIFDDQFSVERPDGSNFTLKIRSTKLEDSAMYFCASRQPERLAGGENEQYFGPGTRLTVT.

This clone was picked up one time. The rearrangement joins TRBV18 to TRBJ2-7; TRBD2 is a possible D gene (7 bases). Trimming removed 3 bases from V and 5 bases from J, with 11 bases in between. This CDR3 region has 13 residues. Germline V CDR1 and CDR2: KGHSH, LQKENI. CDR3 amino acids: CASSPGGPNEQYF. In nucleotides, the CDR3 is TGTGCCAGCTCACCGGGGGGGCCAAACGAGCAGTACTTC. The full variable domain, with the rest looked up from reference TRBV18 and TRBJ2-7, is NAGVMQNPRHLVRRRGQEARLRCSPMKGHSHVYWYRQLPEEGLKFMVYLQKENIIDESGMPKERFSAEFPKEGPSILRIQQVVRGDSAAYFCASSPGGPNEQYFGPGTRLTVT.

V is TRBV30 and J is TRBJ2-7; a weak D match, TRBD1 (6 bases). Trimming took 5 bases from V and 6 from J, leaving 17 bases between them. Germline V gene lookup returns CDR1 GTSNPN and CDR2 SVGIG (reference sequence). The CDR3 loop spans 13 amino acids. CDR3 amino acids: CAWALSSRGEQYF. The CDR3 DNA is TGTGCCTGGGCTCTTTCCAGCAGGGGCGAGCAGTACTTC.